This TCR beta chain was observed in a study of T cell repertoires in cytomegalovirus infection. The length of the CDR3 is 13 residues. From germline, CDR1 is DFQATT and CDR2 SNEGSKA (reference sequence). Using its own MiXCR run on the reads, TCRdb lists one record per CDR3 protein. In the table there are some 390,000 distinct CDR3 sequences, around 18% of which are singletons. This clonotype was counted between two and nine times. The specimen was PBMCs. This sequence originates from a human donor in good health (CMV status not recorded). Some clones in this sample may be carry-over from other donors' samples. The chain joins TRBV20-1 to TRBJ1-3, with D unresolved. The CDR3 loop reads CSFLSPTGNTIYF. The CDR3 nucleotides are TGCAGCTTTCTCTCCCCTACGGGAAACACCATATATTTT.